The clone carrying this TCR beta chain was observed a few times. The antigen is undetermined. Patients were ruled out by autoimmune disease history or systemic immunosuppression. The record originates from a study of OX40 agonist ivuxolimab in advanced cancers. Study conclusions and caveats: Relative to CD4+ cells, CD8+ T cells on average had more expanded clones.

Generated by immunoSEQ multiplex PCR, the TCRdb table keeps only in-frame clones and is missing some. The sample lists about 69,000 clones, approximately 90% occurring once. V shed 3 bases and J shed 9 bases, with 9 bases lying between them. Germline-derived CDR1 and CDR2 are SGHTA and FQGTGA. The CDR3 sequence is 13 residues long. The sequence derives from an adult with an advanced solid tumor such as melanoma, head and neck, liver or kidney cancer. Sequences were derived from CD4+ or CD8+ T cells sorted from blood, sampled in a trial of the OX40 agonist ivuxolimab. V and J are TRBV7-3 and TRBJ1-6; D is possibly TRBD1 (6 bases). The DNA of the CDR3 is TGTGCCAGCAGCTTCGGGGGCGGTTCACCCCTCCACTTT. This encodes CASSFGGGSPLHF. Complete variable domain (other parts from reference TRBV7-3 and TRBJ1-6): GAGVSQTPSNKVTEKGKYVELRCDPISGHTALYWYRQSLGQGPEFLIYFQGTGAADDSGLPNDRFFAVRPEGSVSTLKIQRTERGDSAVYLCASSFGGGSPLHFGNGTRLTVT.